These T cell receptor beta chains were read from a single sample in a study of cytomegalovirus exposure and HLA in healthy donors. Libraries were prepared by immunoSEQ multiplex PCR; TCRdb keeps only in-frame clonotypes and omits some of them. The profile covers about 65,000 clones, with under 95% appearing a single time and 1.3% taken by the ten largest. Sample: PBMCs. Receptors were obtained from a young woman in good health and CMV-seronegative. Both conserved end residues are part of each CDR3. D genes are given only for firm matches. Size tells how often a clone was seen (once, few, many) or the class of an expanded clone, and some rows leave it out.

cdr3_nt,cdr3_aa,j_call,clone_size,d_call,v_call
TGTGCCAGTCAGGACAGGGGGTCAGGGAACACCGGGGAGCTGTTTTTT,CASQDRGSGNTGELFF,TRBJ2-2,.,TRBD1,TRBV9
TGTGCCAGCAGCTTGGAGACAGGTCATACCTACGAGCAGTACTTC,CASSLETGHTYEQYF,TRBJ2-7,once,.,TRBV5-5
TGTGCCCCATGGGCCGCAGATAGCAATCAGCCCCAGCATTTT,CAPWAADSNQPQHF,TRBJ1-5,.,.,TRBV6-4
TGTGCCAGCAGTGTATACAGGGACCAAGAGACCCAGTACTTC,CASSVYRDQETQYF,TRBJ2-5,.,.,TRBV2
TGTGCCAGCAGTTTGTACCCGGGACAGATCTATGGCTACACCTTC,CASSLYPGQIYGYTF,TRBJ1-2,.,TRBD1,TRBV5-8
TGTGCCAGCAGTAGACTAGAGAGCTCCTACGAGCAGTACTTC,CASSRLESSYEQYF,TRBJ2-7,.,.,TRBV6-1
TGTGCCAGCAGCCGCGTCCAGGGGTGGGGTAACACTGAAGCTTTCTTT,CASSRVQGWGNTEAFF,TRBJ1-1,.,.,TRBV4-2
TGTGCCAGCAGTCCGGGAAACTCTGCTGAAGCTTTCTTT,CASSPGNSAEAFF,TRBJ1-1,few,.,TRBV6-5
TGTGCCAGCAGCCGCGGACAGAACACCGGGGAGCTGTTTTTT,CASSRGQNTGELFF,TRBJ2-2,.,.,TRBV11-3
TGCGCCAGCAGCTTGGGTCTTCCGGGGTTGAACACTGAAGCTTTCTTT,CASSLGLPGLNTEAFF,TRBJ1-1,.,.,TRBV5-1
TGTGCCAGCAGCTTAGGGGTTGCGGGAGGAACCACAGATACGCAGTATTTT,CASSLGVAGGTTDTQYF,TRBJ2-3,.,TRBD2,TRBV7-9
TGTGCCAGCAGCTTCGAGGGACAGTATACCTACGAGCAGTACTTC,CASSFEGQYTYEQYF,TRBJ2-7,.,TRBD1,TRBV5-5
TGCGCCAGCAGCTTGGGACAGGGGAACTACGAGCAGTACTTC,CASSLGQGNYEQYF,TRBJ2-7,.,TRBD1,TRBV5-1
TGCAGCGTTGAACAGGGCGCCTACGAGCAGTACTTC,CSVEQGAYEQYF,TRBJ2-7,.,.,TRBV29-1
TGTGCCAGCAGTGAAGAACAGGGCTCCGCAGATACGCAGTATTTT,CASSEEQGSADTQYF,TRBJ2-3,.,.,TRBV6-1
TGTGCCAGCAGTTACCAAATGAACACTGAAGCTTTCTTT,CASSYQMNTEAFF,TRBJ1-1,.,.,TRBV6-5
TGCGCCAGCAGCGCAGGGTTTAACTATGGCTACACCTTC,CASSAGFNYGYTF,TRBJ1-2,.,.,TRBV5-1